The clone carrying this TCR beta chain showed up many times. Germline-derived CDR1 and CDR2 are SGHDN and FVKESK. V was shortened by 4 bases and J by 0 bases, with 13 bases between the two germline ends. The CDR3 runs 17 residues. This record comes from a study of CD4 and CD8 cells across lung adenocarcinoma regions. Samples came from patients with localized non-small cell lung adenocarcinoma. TCRdb fed the PCR reads into MiXCR, producing one record per CDR3 protein. The table has about 25,000 distinct CDR3 sequences, 53% seen once. The specimen sequenced was CD8+ T cells from the center of a lung tumor. The rearrangement uses TRBV14 and TRBJ1-6, with D maybe TRBD1 (6 bases). The sequence came from a male donor with lung adenocarcinoma. The CD4 and CD8 labels of this study may be unreliable. The CDR3 loop is CASSPHRASSYNSPLHF. DNA for the CDR3: TGTGCCAGCAGCCCTCACAGGGCGAGCTCCTATAATTCACCCCTCCACTTT.